This T cell receptor (beta chain) is drawn from a study of T cell responses to AZD1222 COVID-19 vaccine. Study-level points and caveats: A rise in Spike-specific TCR breadth and depth followed two AZD1222 doses. Baseline serostatus was positive in only a handful of AZD1222 recipients.

Trimming cost V 3 bases and J 5 bases, with 8 bases left between them. The CDR3 has 13 amino acids. CDR1 and CDR2 from the germline V gene are MDHEN and SYDVKM. Turning to this clone: The antigen is unknown.

The table came from immunoSEQ multiplex PCR; TCRdb's copy has only in-frame clones and leaves some out. This table has about 160,000 clones, roughly nine tenths appearing once. The sequence came from an adult in good health. The chain has TRBV28 and TRBJ1-5; D not certain. Material: peripheral blood, obtained on day 0 of AZD1222 vaccination. The CDR3 protein is CASSFPTDQPQHF. The CDR3 DNA reads as TGTGCCAGCAGTTTCCCAACAGATCAGCCCCAGCATTTT.